This is a list of T cell receptor beta chains from one sample in a study of T-cell memory formation after mild COVID-19. TCRdb re-analysed the 5' RACE reads in MiXCR, keeping a single row per CDR3 protein. The sample has about 170,000 distinct CDR3 sequences; approximately 12% are singletons. The sequenced sample was PBMCs or a T cell subset sorted from them (not recorded which). These receptors came from a man between 18 and 35 years old who had mild COVID-19 (a few samples of this study predate the infection). Cell type and time point are not known. The CDR3 runs from the conserved cysteine through the conserved F or W. A D gene is named only where the DNA matches it firmly. Only part of the rows carry a size: once, few, many, or a class if the clone is expanded.

d_call clone_size j_call cdr3_length v_call cdr3_nt cdr3_aa
- many TRBJ2-1 15 TRBV5-1 TGCGCCAGCAGCTGGGGTTCGGGATGGGGCAATGAGCAGTTCTTC CASSWGSGWGNEQFF
- - TRBJ1-1 16 TRBV6-5 TGTGCCAGCAGCCGACGTCCGGGGAGACTGAACACTGAAGCTTTCTTT CASSRRPGRLNTEAFF
TRBD2 - TRBJ2-7 15 TRBV2 TGTGCCAGCACCCTGGGGAGGGGCAGGTCCTACGAGCAGTACTTC CASTLGRGRSYEQYF
- many TRBJ1-1 12 TRBV12-3/TRBV12-4 TGTGCCAGCAGACAGGGTATCACTGAAGCTTTCTTT CASRQGITEAFF
- few TRBJ1-6 13 TRBV6-5 TGTGCCAGCGGTGAAGGGGACCGATCACCCCTCCACTTT CASGEGDRSPLHF
- few TRBJ1-1 13 TRBV12-3/TRBV12-4 TGTGCCAGCACTGAACCATGGAGGATTGAAGCTTTCTTT CASTEPWRIEAFF
TRBD2 - TRBJ2-5 16 TRBV7-2 TGTGCCAGCAGCTTAGGAGGGACTACGCCCTTTGGGGCCCAGTACTTC CASSLGGTTPFGAQYF
TRBD1 few TRBJ2-3 16 TRBV7-2 TGTGCCAGCAGCTTTACCGGACAGGGGAGTTCAGATACGCAGTATTTT CASSFTGQGSSDTQYF
TRBD2 few TRBJ2-1 15 TRBV5-1 TGCGCCAGCCAGGGACTAGCGGGGGGCCTCAATGAGCAGTTCTTC CASQGLAGGLNEQFF
- few TRBJ2-3 13 TRBV29-1 TGCAGCGTTGGGGGCGGTCCCACAGATACGCAGTATTTT CSVGGGPTDTQYF
TRBD2 - TRBJ2-1 13 TRBV5-1 TGCGCCAGCAGCTTGGGTAGCGGGGTTGAGCAGTTCTTC CASSLGSGVEQFF
TRBD1 few TRBJ2-2 15 TRBV4-2 TGTGCCAGCAGCCCGCGGACAGGGGGCGTCGGGGAGCTGTTTTTT CASSPRTGGVGELFF
- - TRBJ2-7 14 TRBV4-2 TGTGCCAGCAGCCAAGATACAGTAGTCTACGAGCAGTACTTC CASSQDTVVYEQYF
TRBD1 few TRBJ2-5 13 TRBV20-1 TGCAGTGCTCGAGGACAGGGGGGGGAGACCCAGTACTTC CSARGQGGETQYF
- - TRBJ1-6 14 TRBV5-6 TGTGCCAGCAGCTTAGCGGGGCCCTGGACCCCCCTCCACTTT CASSLAGPWTPLHF
TRBD1 many TRBJ2-4 13 TRBV30 TGTGCCTGGAGTGCAGGGGGCAGGGACATTCAGTACTTC CAWSAGGRDIQYF
- - TRBJ2-7 12 TRBV18 TGTGCCAGCTCACCGGATTGGGACGAGCAGTACTTC CASSPDWDEQYF
- few TRBJ2-1 15 TRBV7-9 TGTGCCAGCAGCTTAGTGCGGTCGGCCTACAATGAGCAGTTCTTC CASSLVRSAYNEQFF
TRBD2 - TRBJ2-3 18 TRBV7-2 TGTGCCAGCAGCTCGACCGCCTCGGGACTAGCGGGGGGTACAACGCAGTATTTT CASSSTASGLAGGTTQYF
- - TRBJ2-5 16 TRBV24-1 TGTGCCACCAGTGATCCCGCCGCAAGCGGCCAAGAGACCCAGTACTTC CATSDPAASGQETQYF
TRBD1 few TRBJ2-4 14 TRBV24-1 TGTGCCACCAGTGCCACAGGGGTAGGGGACATTCAGTACTTC CATSATGVGDIQYF
- - TRBJ2-2 13 TRBV5-4 TGTGCCAGCAGCTTGGCTGGTTCCTTCGGGCTGTTTTTT CASSLAGSFGLFF
TRBD2 few TRBJ2-1 15 TRBV20-1 TGCAGTGCTAGGTTAGCGGGGGGGCCGTACAATGAGCAGTTCTTC CSARLAGGPYNEQFF
- once TRBJ2-1 14 TRBV24-1 TGTGCCACCAGTGAACCGGGACCACGGAATGAGCAGTTCTTC CATSEPGPRNEQFF
TRBD1 medium-sized TRBJ2-3 15 TRBV5-1 TGCGCCAGCAGCCCCGGGACAGGGGGGACAGATACGCAGTATTTT CASSPGTGGTDTQYF
- - TRBJ1-5 14 TRBV6-1 TGTGCCAGCAAGGCGACGATAGCGAATCAGCCCCAGCATTTT CASKATIANQPQHF
TRBD1 - TRBJ2-7 14 TRBV10-3 TGTGCCATCAATAGCGGACAGGGGATGAGGGAGCAGTACTTC CAINSGQGMREQYF
- few TRBJ2-1 14 TRBV29-1 TGCAGCGGCAGATCGCCGGGCATCTACAATGAGCAGTTCTTC CSGRSPGIYNEQFF
- many TRBJ1-1 14 TRBV7-9 TGTGCCAGCAGCTTAGGACGGCTGAACACTGAAGCTTTCTTT CASSLGRLNTEAFF
- few TRBJ2-2 11 TRBV10-3 TGTGCCATCAGAGGGGAAGGGGAGCTGTTTTTT CAIRGEGELFF
- - TRBJ1-1 12 TRBV7-2 TGTGCCAGCAGCTCAAAGCACACTGAAGCTTTCTTT CASSSKHTEAFF
- - TRBJ2-7 11 TRBV20-1 TGCAGTTCCGGGACCGCGGGCGAGCAGTACTTC CSSGTAGEQYF
TRBD1 - TRBJ2-7 13 TRBV20-1 TGCAGTTCCCAGGGACAGGGGCCCTACGAGCAGTACTTC CSSQGQGPYEQYF
TRBD1 few TRBJ2-3 14 TRBV6-2/TRBV6-3 TGTGCCAGCAGAATCAGGGGGTCGGCAGATACGCAGTATTTT CASRIRGSADTQYF
- few TRBJ1-2 15 TRBV6-5 TGTGCCAGCAGTTCCCGGGGGACGGCGGGAAGGAGCTACACCTTC CASSSRGTAGRSYTF